The T cell receptor beta chain under discussion was sequenced for a study of shared clonotypes between healthy human individuals (dated by TCRdb to 2019 to 2021). Describing the broader study: A couple of women and a few men aged 18 to 49 years were included in the cohort. For each donor, CD4 naive and CD4 memory were each run on three plates, CD8 naive on two plates, and CD8 memory on one plate. Each donor's leukapheresis produced roughly between roughly 0.85 and 10 billion PBMCs. To estimate repertoire size and how much clonotype sharing occurs between individuals, the study deeply sequenced the blood TCR repertoires of 5 or 6 healthy adults. Libraries were prepared and TCR repertoires were sequenced by different laboratories using diverse techniques, in order to increase sequencing depth and limit assay-specific biases.

TCR CDR3 regions were amplified from genomic DNA by multiplex PCR using the deep immunoSEQ assay. For each cell subset, the extracted genomic DNA was distributed evenly across all wells of several immunoSEQ 96-well plates, and each plate served as one replicate. For sorted subsets, each replicate PCR was loaded with roughly 190 ng genomic DNA, equivalent to approximately 27,000 T cell genomes. Purified libraries were quantified with a Qubit 3.0 fluorometer, sized on a Bioanalyzer 2100, and re-quantified with the KAPA Library Quantification kit. Every immunoSEQ 96-well plate was sequenced on a separate single-read 150-cycle Illumina NextSeq 550 flow cell. The authors' pipeline ran thus. The immunoSEQ output contained only junctional sequences without quality scores, so filtering could not match that applied to full-length reads. Sequences were annotated with PyIR, a Python wrapper for IgBLAST v1.9, using IMGT germline references to assign V/J genes and CDR3. Any read was removed if the V/J assignment was weak (E-value above 1e-6), the CDR3 was missing, or the read contained stop codons, out-of-frame junctions, or ambiguous translated residues. V3J clonotypes were defined as sequences sharing an identical inferred V gene, J gene, and CDR3 amino acid sequence. Percentage overlap between repertoires was computed as shared unique clonotypes divided by the size of the smaller repertoire. Repertoire richness was assessed with RTK rarefaction, the Chao1 estimator, and Recon v2.1 estimates of unobserved clonotypes. Generation probabilities were computed with OLGA for all TCRbeta clonotypes obtained by the gDNA method from several donors. TCRdb mirrors the immuneACCESS table, restricted to in-frame sequences. Some clones are absent from its copies; in checked studies, under half trace to an unresolved V gene, and the reason for the others is unknown. That table supplies the V and J calls and clone size; D and trimming were determined from the DNA. Within this sample are about 2.4 million clones, with 93% of them counted one time only. Together, the top ten hold about 0.34% of the sample.

To note about this clone: The antigen it recognizes is unknown. Base qualities are not provided; no much larger clone lies one nucleotide away.

The donors were healthy, HIV-negative adults with no recently reported acute infections or vaccinations. Every donor was a Caucasian adult residing in Nashville, Tennessee, USA. Magnetic negative selection was used to enrich CD4+ T cells, after which naive cells were positively selected on CD45RA and the negative fraction became the memory subset. After blood collection by leukapheresis, PBMCs were isolated using Ficoll-Histopaque density gradient centrifugation and then cryopreserved in the vapor phase of liquid nitrogen. Analytical flow cytometry was used to check the purity and quantity of every magnetically sorted T cell population. Genomic DNA was isolated from each sorted fraction and quantified by UV absorbance on a Nanodrop 2000c. What the research found in general, with its limitations: Pairwise subsampling led to the expectation that sequencing depth would affect the degree of clonotype sharing among donors. Sampling was restricted to blood, and TCR repertoires in tissues likely differ from the TCR repertoires found in blood. Sharing across a few donors was observed for about 5% of naive CD4, over 3% of naive CD8, about 2.3% of memory CD4, and roughly 0.4% of memory CD8 clonotypes. Clonotypes shared by all four sorted-subset donors showed higher generation probabilities than non-shared clonotypes. Rarefaction of sorted-subset datasets indicated incomplete sequencing despite the large sequencing depth. Because the study included only a small number of donors, the genetic and exposure-history diversity represented was limited. Naive subsets generally had larger estimated clonotype richness than memory subsets.

According to the germline V gene (reference sequence), CDR1 reads DFQATT and CDR2 reads SNEGSKA. V is reduced by 3 bases and J by 8 bases, leaving a spacing of 10 bases between them. The CDR3 contains 11 residues, cysteine and phenylalanine counted. Only the CDR3 DNA is retained, 33 bases long and in frame from the first base. This receptor was taken from a man younger than 30 in good health. Some clones in this sample may be carry-over from other donors' samples. The V and J genes are TRBV20-1 and TRBJ1-2; the D gene is perhaps TRBD1, from 5 matching bases. Sequencing input: naive CD4+ T cells from PBMCs. This sample's cell subset or site label indicates: CD45RA+ positively selected. The CDR3 is CSASRQRGYTF. DNA sequence: TGCAGTGCTAGTCGACAGAGGGGCTACACCTTC.